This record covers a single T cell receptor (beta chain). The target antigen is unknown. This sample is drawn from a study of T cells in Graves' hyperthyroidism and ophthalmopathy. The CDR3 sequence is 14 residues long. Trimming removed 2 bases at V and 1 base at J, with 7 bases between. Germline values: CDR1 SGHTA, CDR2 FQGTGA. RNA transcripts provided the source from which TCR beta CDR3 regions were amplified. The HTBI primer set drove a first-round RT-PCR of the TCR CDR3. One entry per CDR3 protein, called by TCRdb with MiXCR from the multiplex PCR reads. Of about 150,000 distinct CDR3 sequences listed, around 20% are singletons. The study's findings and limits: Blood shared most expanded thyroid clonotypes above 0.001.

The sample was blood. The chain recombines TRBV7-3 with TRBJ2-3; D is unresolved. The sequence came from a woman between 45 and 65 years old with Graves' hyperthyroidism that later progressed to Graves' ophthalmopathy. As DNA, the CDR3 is TGTGCCAGCAGCTTACGCCAGGGCACAGATACGCAGTATTTT. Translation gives CASSLRQGTDTQYF. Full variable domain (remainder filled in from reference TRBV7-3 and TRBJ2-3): GAGVSQTPSNKVTEKGKYVELRCDPISGHTALYWYRQSLGQGPEFLIYFQGTGAADDSGLPNDRFFAVRPEGSVSTLKIQRTERGDSAVYLCASSLRQGTDTQYFGPGTRLTVL.